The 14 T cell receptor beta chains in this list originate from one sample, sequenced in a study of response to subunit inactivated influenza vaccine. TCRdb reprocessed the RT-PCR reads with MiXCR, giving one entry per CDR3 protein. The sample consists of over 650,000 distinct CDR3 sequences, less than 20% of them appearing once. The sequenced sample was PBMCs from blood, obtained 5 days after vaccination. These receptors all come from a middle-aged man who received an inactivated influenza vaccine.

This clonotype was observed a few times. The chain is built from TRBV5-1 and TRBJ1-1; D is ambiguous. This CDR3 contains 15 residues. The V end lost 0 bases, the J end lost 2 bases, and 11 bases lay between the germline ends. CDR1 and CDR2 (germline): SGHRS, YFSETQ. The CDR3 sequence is CASSLGYGGNTEAFF. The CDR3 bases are TGCGCCAGCAGCTTGGGATACGGCGGCAACACTGAAGCTTTCTTT.

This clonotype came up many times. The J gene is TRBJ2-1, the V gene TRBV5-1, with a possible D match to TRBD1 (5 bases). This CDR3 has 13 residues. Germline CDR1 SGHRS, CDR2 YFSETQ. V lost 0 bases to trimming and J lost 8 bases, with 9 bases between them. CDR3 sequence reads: CASSLAQGHEQFF. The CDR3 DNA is TGCGCCAGCAGCTTGGCTCAGGGCCATGAGCAGTTCTTC.

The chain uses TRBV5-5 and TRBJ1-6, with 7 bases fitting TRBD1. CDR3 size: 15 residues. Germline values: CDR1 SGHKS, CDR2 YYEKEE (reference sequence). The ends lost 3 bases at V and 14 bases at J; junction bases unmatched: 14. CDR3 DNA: TGTGCCAGCAGCTCCCTTTGGGGAGGACAGGCAGCCCTCCACTTT. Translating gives CASSSLWGGQAALHF.

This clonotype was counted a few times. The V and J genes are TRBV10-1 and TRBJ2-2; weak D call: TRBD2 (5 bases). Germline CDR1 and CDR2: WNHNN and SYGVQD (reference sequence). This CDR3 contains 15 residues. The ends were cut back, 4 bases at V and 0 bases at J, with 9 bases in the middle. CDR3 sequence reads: CASSGSRANTGELFF. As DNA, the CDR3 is TGCGCCAGCAGTGGCTCGCGGGCGAACACCGGGGAGCTGTTTTTT.

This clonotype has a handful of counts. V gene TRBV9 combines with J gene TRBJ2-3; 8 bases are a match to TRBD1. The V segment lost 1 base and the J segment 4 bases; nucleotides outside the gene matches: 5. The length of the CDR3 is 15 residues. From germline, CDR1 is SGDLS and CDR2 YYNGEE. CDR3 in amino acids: CASSVWTGSPDTQYF. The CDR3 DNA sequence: TGTGCCAGCAGCGTATGGACAGGGTCTCCAGATACGCAGTATTTT.

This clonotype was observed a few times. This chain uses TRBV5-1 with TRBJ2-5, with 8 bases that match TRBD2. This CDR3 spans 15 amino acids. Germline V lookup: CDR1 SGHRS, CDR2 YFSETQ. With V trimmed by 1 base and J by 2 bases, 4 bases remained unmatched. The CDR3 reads CASSLPSGPQETQYF. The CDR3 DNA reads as TGCGCCAGCAGCTTGCCTAGCGGGCCTCAAGAGACCCAGTACTTC.

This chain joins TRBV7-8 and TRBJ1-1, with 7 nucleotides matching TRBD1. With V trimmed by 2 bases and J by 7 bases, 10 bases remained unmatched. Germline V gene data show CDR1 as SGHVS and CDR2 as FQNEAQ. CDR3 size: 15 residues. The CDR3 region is CASSLSPTGAYEAFF. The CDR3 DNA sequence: TGTGCCAGCAGCTTAAGCCCAACAGGGGCCTATGAAGCTTTCTTT.

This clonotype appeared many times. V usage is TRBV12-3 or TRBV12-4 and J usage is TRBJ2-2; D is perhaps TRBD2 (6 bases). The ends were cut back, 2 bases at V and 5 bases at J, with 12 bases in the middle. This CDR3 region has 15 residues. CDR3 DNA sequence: TGTGCCAGCAGTTTAACGGGAGTCCTAACCGGGGAGCTGTTTTTT. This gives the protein CASSLTGVLTGELFF.

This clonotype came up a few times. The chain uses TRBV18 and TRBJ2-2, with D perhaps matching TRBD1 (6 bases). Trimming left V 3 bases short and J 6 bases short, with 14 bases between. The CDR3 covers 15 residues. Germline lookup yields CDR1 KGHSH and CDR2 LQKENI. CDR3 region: CASSPGTGLPGELFF. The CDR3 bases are TGTGCCAGCTCACCGGGCACAGGGCTTCCCGGGGAGCTGTTTTTT.

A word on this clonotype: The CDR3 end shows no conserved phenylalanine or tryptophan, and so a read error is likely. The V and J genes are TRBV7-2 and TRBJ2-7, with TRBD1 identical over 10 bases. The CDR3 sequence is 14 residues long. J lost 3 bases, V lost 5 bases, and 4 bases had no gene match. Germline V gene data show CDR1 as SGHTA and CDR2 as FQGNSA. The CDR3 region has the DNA TGTGCCAGCAGCGCGGGACAGGGGATCTACGAGCAGTACCTC. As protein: CASSAGQGIYEQYL.

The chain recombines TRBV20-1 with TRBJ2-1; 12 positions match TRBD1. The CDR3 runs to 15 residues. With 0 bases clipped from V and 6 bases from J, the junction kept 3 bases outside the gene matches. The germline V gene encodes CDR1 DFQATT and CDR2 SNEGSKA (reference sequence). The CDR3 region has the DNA TGCAGTGCTAGAGACGGGGACAGGGGGCCCAATGAGCAGTTCTTC. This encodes CSARDGDRGPNEQFF.

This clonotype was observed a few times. CDR3 region: CSARDLAGGFHNEQFF. The CDR3 nucleotides are TGCAGTGCTAGAGATTTGGCGGGAGGCTTCCACAATGAGCAGTTCTTC. The chain links TRBV20-1 to TRBJ2-1, with TRBD2 identical over 8 bases. Trimming removed 0 bases from V and 5 bases from J; junction bases left unmatched: 9. This CDR3 spans 16 amino acids. Germline V gene sequence: CDR1 DFQATT, CDR2 SNEGSKA (reference sequence).

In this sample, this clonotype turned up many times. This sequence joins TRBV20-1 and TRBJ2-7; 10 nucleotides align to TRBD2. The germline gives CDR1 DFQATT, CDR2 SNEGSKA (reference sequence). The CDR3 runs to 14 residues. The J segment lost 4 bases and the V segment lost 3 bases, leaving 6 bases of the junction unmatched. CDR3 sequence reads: CSARESSGGYEQYF. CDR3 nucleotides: TGCAGTGCTAGGGAATCTAGCGGGGGATACGAGCAGTACTTC.

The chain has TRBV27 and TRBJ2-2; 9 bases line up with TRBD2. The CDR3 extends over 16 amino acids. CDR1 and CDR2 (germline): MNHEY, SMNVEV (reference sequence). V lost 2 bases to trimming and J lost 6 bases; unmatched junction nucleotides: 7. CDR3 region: CASSLVGGGAPGELFF. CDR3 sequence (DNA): TGTGCCAGCAGTTTAGTCGGCGGGGGGGCCCCCGGGGAGCTGTTTTTT.